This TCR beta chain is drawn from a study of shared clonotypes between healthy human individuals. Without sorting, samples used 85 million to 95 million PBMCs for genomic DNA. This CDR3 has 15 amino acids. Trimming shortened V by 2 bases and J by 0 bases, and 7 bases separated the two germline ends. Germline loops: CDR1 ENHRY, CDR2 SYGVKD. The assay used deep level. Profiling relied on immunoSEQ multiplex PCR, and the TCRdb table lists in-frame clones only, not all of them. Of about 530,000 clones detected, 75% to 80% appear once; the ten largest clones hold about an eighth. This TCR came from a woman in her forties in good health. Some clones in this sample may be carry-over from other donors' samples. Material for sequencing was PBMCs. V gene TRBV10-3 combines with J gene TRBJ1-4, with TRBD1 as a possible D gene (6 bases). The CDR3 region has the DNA TGTGCCATCAGTGAGGCAGGGGCAACTAATGAAAAACTGTTTTTT. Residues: CAISEAGATNEKLFF.